The sequence of this T cell receptor (beta chain) was determined in a study of T cells in Graves' hyperthyroidism and ophthalmopathy. Germline assignment: CDR1 SGHDN and CDR2 FVKESK. The CDR3 contains 19 residues. After removal of 1 base from V and 5 bases from J, the junction contained 15 bases not matched to a gene. Diagnoses used clinical symptoms, serum thyroxine and TRAb, thyroid ultrasound and orbital computed tomography. Out of approximately 10 ml of fresh peripheral blood came the PBMCs. Amplified TCR beta CDR3 regions derived from RNA transcripts. First-round RT-PCR targeting the TCR CDR3 was performed with the HTBI primer set. TCRdb recomputed calls from the multiplex PCR reads with MiXCR, one row per CDR3 protein. The top ten hold 26% of the sample, which has over 90,000 distinct CDR3 sequences, roughly 47% seen once.

V is TRBV14 and J is TRBJ2-7; TRBD2 matches 12 bases. This TCR came from a middle-aged man with Graves' hyperthyroidism. Sequencing input: blood. CDR3: CASSQVYETSGSGIDEQYF. CDR3 in DNA: TGTGCCAGCAGCCAAGTATATGAGACTAGCGGGAGCGGGATTGACGAGCAGTACTTC.